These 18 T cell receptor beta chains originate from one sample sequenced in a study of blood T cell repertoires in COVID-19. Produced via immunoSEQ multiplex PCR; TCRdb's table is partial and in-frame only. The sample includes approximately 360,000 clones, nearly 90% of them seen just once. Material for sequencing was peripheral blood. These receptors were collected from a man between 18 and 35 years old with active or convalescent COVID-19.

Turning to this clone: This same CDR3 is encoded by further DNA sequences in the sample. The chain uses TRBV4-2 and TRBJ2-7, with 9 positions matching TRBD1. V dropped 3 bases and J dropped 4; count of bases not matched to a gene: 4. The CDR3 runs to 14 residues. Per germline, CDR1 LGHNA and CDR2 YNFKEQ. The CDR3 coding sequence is TGTGCCAGCAGCCAGGATGACAGGGGGTACGAGCAGTACTTC. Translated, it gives CASSQDDRGYEQYF.

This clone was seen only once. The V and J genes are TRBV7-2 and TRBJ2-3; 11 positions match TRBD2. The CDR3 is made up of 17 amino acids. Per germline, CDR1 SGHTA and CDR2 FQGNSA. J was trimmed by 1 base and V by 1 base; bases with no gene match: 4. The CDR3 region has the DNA TGTGCCAGCAGCTTAGTACCGGGACTAGCGGGCACAGATACGCAGTATTTT. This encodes CASSLVPGLAGTDTQYF.

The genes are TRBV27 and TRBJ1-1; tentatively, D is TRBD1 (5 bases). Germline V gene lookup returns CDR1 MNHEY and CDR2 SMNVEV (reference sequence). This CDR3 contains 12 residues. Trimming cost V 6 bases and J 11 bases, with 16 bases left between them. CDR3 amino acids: CASRLWGGSAFF. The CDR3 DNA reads TGTGCCAGCAGACTCTGGGGGGGGTCGGCTTTCTTT.

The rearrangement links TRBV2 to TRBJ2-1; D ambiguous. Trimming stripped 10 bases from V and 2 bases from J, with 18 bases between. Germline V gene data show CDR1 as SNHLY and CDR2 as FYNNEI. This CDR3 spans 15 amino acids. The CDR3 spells CATTRAGSAYNEQFF. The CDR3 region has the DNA TGTGCCACCACCCGAGCAGGCAGTGCCTACAATGAGCAGTTCTTC. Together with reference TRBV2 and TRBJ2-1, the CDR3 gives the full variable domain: EPEVTQTPSHQVTQMGQEVILRCVPISNHLYFYWYRQILGQKVEFLVSFYNNEISEKSEIFDDQFSVERPDGSNFTLKIRSTKLEDSAMYFCATTRAGSAYNEQFFGPGTRLTVL.

CDR3 DNA: TGTGCCAGTAGTATTCGGACAGGGAGATTGTCGCAGCCCCAGCATTTT. Its protein product is CASSIRTGRLSQPQHF. The gene calls are TRBV19 and TRBJ1-5, with TRBD1 matching 8 bases. The CDR3 has 16 amino acids. The ends lost 3 bases at V and 7 bases at J; junction bases unmatched: 11. Germline CDR1 LNHDA, CDR2 SQIVND (reference sequence). The complete variable domain, with remaining parts taken from reference TRBV19 and TRBJ1-5, reads DGGITQSPKYLFRKEGQNVTLSCEQNLNHDAMYWYRQDPGQGLRLIYYSQIVNDFQKGDIAEGYSVSREKKESFPLTVTSAQKNPTAFYLCASSIRTGRLSQPQHFGDGTRLSIL.

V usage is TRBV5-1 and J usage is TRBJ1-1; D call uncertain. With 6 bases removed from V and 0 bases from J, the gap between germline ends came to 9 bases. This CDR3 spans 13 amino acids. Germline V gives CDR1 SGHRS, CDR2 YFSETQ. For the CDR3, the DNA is TGCGCCAGCACCGACACCTTGAACACTGAAGCTTTCTTT. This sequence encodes CASTDTLNTEAFF.

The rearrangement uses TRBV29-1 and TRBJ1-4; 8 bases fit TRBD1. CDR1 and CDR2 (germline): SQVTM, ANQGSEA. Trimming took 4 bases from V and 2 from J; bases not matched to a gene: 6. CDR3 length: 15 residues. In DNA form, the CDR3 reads TGCAGCGTTGCCGATGGGACAGGCACTAATGAAAAACTGTTTTTT. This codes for CSVADGTGTNEKLFF.

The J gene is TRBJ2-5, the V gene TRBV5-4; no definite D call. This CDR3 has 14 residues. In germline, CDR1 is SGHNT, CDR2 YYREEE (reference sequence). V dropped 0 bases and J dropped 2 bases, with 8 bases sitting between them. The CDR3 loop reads CASSLGHLQETQYF. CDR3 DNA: TGTGCCAGCAGCTTGGGACACTTACAAGAGACCCAGTACTTC.

The CDR3 reads CASSLSRPGANTIYF. The DNA of the CDR3 is TGTGCCAGCAGTTTATCCCGGCCAGGGGCCAACACCATATATTTT. The genes are TRBV28 and TRBJ1-3; D possibly corresponds to TRBD1 (6 bases). V was cut by 1 base and J by 7 bases, with 14 bases left in between. This CDR3 is built from 15 residues. The germline CDR1 and CDR2 sequences are MDHEN and SYDVKM.

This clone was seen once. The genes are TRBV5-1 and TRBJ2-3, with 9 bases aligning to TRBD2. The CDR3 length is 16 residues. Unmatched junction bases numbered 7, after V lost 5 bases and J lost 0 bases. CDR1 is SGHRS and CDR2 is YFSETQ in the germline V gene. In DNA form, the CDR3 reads TGCGCCAGCAGTCCACTAGCGGGTCGTAGCACAGATACGCAGTATTTT. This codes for CASSPLAGRSTDTQYF.

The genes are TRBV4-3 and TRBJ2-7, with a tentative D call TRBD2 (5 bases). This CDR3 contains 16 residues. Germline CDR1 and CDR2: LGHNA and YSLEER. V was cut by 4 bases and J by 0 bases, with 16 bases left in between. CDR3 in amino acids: CASSPLGGGSSYEQYF. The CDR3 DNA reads TGCGCCAGCAGCCCCCTTGGTGGTGGGAGCTCCTACGAGCAGTACTTC.

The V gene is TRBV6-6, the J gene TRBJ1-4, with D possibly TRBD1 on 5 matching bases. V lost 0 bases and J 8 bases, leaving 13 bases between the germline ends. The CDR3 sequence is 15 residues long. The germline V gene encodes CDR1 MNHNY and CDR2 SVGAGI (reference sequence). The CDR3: CASSYSSRADEKLFF. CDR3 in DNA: TGTGCCAGCAGTTACTCATCCAGGGCTGACGAAAAACTGTTTTTT.

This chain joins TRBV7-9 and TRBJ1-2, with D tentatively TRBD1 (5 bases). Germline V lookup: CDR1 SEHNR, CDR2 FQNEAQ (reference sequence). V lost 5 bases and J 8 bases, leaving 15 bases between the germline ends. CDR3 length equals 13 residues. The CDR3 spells CASSEGAFGGYTF. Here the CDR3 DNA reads TGTGCCAGCAGCGAAGGGGCCTTCGGAGGCTACACCTTC. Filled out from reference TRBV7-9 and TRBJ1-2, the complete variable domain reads DTGVSQNPRHKITKRGQNVTFRCDPISEHNRLYWYRQTLGQGPEFLTYFQNEAQLEKSRLLSDRFSAERPKGSFSTLEIQRTEQGDSAMYLCASSEGAFGGYTFGSGTRLTVV.

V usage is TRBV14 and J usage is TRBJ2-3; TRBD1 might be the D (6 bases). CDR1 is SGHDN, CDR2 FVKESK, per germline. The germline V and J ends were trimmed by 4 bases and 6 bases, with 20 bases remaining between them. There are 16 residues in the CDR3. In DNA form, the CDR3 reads TGTGCCAGCAGCCGTAGAGGGGGAACCCCGCGGGATACGCAGTATTTT. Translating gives CASSRRGGTPRDTQYF.

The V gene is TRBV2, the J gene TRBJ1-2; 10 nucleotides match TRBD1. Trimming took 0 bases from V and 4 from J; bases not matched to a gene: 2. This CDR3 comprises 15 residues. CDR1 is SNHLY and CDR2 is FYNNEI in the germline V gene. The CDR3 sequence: CASSEAGQGSYGYTF. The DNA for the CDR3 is TGTGCCAGCAGTGAAGCGGGACAGGGGAGCTATGGCTACACCTTC.

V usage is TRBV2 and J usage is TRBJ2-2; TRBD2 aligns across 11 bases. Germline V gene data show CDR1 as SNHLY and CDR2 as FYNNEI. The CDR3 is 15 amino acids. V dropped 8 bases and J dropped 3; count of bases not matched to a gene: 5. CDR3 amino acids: CASLAGGYYTGELFF. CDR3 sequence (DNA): TGTGCCAGCCTAGCGGGAGGATATTACACCGGGGAGCTGTTTTTT.

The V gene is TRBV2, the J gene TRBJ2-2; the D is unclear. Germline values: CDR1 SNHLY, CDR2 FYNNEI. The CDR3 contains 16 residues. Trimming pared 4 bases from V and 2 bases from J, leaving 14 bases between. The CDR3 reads CASSVFVTPNTGELFF. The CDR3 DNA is TGTGCCAGCAGTGTATTTGTGACACCAAACACCGGGGAGCTGTTTTTT.

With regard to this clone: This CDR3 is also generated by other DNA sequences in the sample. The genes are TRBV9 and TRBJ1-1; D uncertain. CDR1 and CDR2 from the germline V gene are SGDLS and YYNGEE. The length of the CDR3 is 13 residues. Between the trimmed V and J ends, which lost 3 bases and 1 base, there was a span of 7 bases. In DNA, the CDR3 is TGTGCCAGCAGCGCCCTAGCGAACACTGAAGCTTTCTTT. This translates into CASSALANTEAFF. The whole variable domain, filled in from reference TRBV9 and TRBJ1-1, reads DSGVTQTPKHLITATGQRVTLRCSPRSGDLSVYWYQQSLDQGLQFLIQYYNGEERAKGNILERFSAQQFPDLHSELNLSSLELGDSALYFCASSALANTEAFFGQGTRLTVV.